These T cell receptor beta chains were read from a single sample in a study of blood T cell repertoires in COVID-19. Produced via immunoSEQ multiplex PCR; TCRdb's table is partial and in-frame only. The data show about 300,000 clones, 70% to 90% seen once. The sample consisted of PBMCs or T cells enriched from blood (not recorded which). The receptors were sampled from a woman in her 30s who had recovered from COVID-19. Both conserved end residues are trimmed from each CDR3.

CDR3: SAVLTEEAF; V: TRBV20-1; J: TRBJ1-1
CDR3: ASRPQAFSTDTQY; V: TRBV5-1; J: TRBJ2-3
CDR3: AWTPGGGGYT; V: TRBV30; J: TRBJ1-2
CDR3: ATSSPFPGEKLF; V: TRBV15; J: TRBJ1-4
CDR3: TSSQGLSPPNTEAF; V: TRBV1; J: TRBJ1-1
CDR3: ASSRDRGGEAF; V: TRBV6-5; J: TRBJ1-1
CDR3: ASTKRGTGELF; V: TRBV6-5; J: TRBJ2-2
CDR3: ASSEGSLGNQPQH; V: TRBV2; J: TRBJ1-5
CDR3: ASSQTGPGDGYT; V: TRBV4-3; J: TRBJ1-2
CDR3: ASSHLGQGAGMNGYT; V: TRBV4-1; J: TRBJ1-2
CDR3: ASSESAGNGYT; V: TRBV6-1; J: TRBJ1-2
CDR3: ASSFQGSYEQY; V: TRBV11-3; J: TRBJ2-7
CDR3: ASSGGTGELF; V: TRBV12-3/TRBV12-4; J: TRBJ2-2
CDR3: ASSPLPGQGGYGYT; V: TRBV5-4; J: TRBJ1-2
CDR3: ASSLGLNTEAF; V: TRBV5-1; J: TRBJ1-1
CDR3: ASSVAPTGRQETQY; V: TRBV9; J: TRBJ2-5
CDR3: ASSPGVPGQGARYGYT; V: TRBV7-9; J: TRBJ1-2
CDR3: AAGRVGNTIY; V: TRBV10-2; J: TRBJ1-3
CDR3: ASSRRTSGEQETQY; V: TRBV19; J: TRBJ2-5
CDR3: ASRAVNEKLF; V: TRBV10-3; J: TRBJ1-4
CDR3: ASTSYSPLH; V: TRBV7-9; J: TRBJ1-6
CDR3: ASSLQGQGAQPQH; V: TRBV7-8; J: TRBJ1-5
CDR3: ASSLDTGSETQY; V: TRBV7-6; J: TRBJ2-5
CDR3: ASSERAGINEKLF; V: TRBV6-1; J: TRBJ1-4
CDR3: ASSQWTGVMNTEAF; V: TRBV3-1/TRBV3-2; J: TRBJ1-1
CDR3: AWTGNEKLF; V: TRBV30; J: TRBJ1-4
CDR3: AKQGSMNTEAF; V: TRBV30; J: TRBJ1-1
CDR3: ASHSPWNTEAF; V: TRBV6-5; J: TRBJ1-1
CDR3: ATSQRVSYYEQY; V: TRBV19; J: TRBJ2-7
CDR3: ASSDQGLYTGELF; V: TRBV6-4; J: TRBJ2-2
CDR3: AITGTENNEQF; V: TRBV10-3; J: TRBJ2-1
CDR3: ASSSLGGRDEDTQY; V: TRBV21-1; J: TRBJ2-3
CDR3: ASSYTMGATNEKLF; V: TRBV6-6; J: TRBJ1-4
CDR3: ASSRQGRLSTEAF; V: TRBV5-6; J: TRBJ1-1
CDR3: AWSVTFRTDTQY; V: TRBV30; J: TRBJ2-3
CDR3: ASSSKNTGELF; V: TRBV19; J: TRBJ2-2
CDR3: ASSVDRYNSPLH; V: TRBV2; J: TRBJ1-6
CDR3: ASSLGQTSNQPQH; V: TRBV5-8; J: TRBJ1-5
CDR3: ASSLAPQTGLAGNTIY; V: TRBV7-2; J: TRBJ1-3
CDR3: ASSPGDRRSNQPQH; V: TRBV19; J: TRBJ1-5
CDR3: ASKPNGANVLT; V: TRBV12-3/TRBV12-4; J: TRBJ2-6
CDR3: ACIRDRGIGKLF; V: TRBV30; J: TRBJ1-4
CDR3: ASSPLYRTGGRNTEAF; V: TRBV27; J: TRBJ1-1